This TCR beta chain stems from a study of siplizumab effects on memory and regulatory T cells. The germline CDR1 and CDR2 sequences are LGHNT and FRNRAP. V was clipped by 2 bases and J by 5 bases; unmatched bases: 8. The length of the CDR3 is 15 residues. Here immunoSEQ multiplex PCR was the method, and the copy in TCRdb shows in-frame clones only, minus some. This table holds more than 95,000 clones, approximately 94% found once. The TCR comes from a human donor in good health. Sequencing was done on a sample of CD4+ T cells sorted from blood. The chain combines TRBV12-5 with TRBJ2-7, with 8 bases lining up with TRBD1. The CDR3 nucleotides are TGTGCTAGTGGTTTGAGCCGACAGGGGCGGGACGAGCAGTACTTC. This encodes CASGLSRQGRDEQYF.